This passage covers 20 T cell receptor beta chains from one sample sequenced in a study of blood T cell repertoires in COVID-19. Only in-frame clones appear in the TCRdb table, and some are missing; sequencing was by immunoSEQ multiplex PCR. The profile shows roughly 170,000 clones, around four fifths of them singletons. Sequenced sample: PBMCs or T cells enriched from blood (not recorded which). The receptor set was obtained from a woman between 45 and 60 years old who had recovered from COVID-19.

This chain joins TRBV27 and TRBJ2-5; D might be TRBD2 (6 bases). The CDR3 totals 15 residues. V shed 5 bases and J shed 1 base, with 14 bases lying between them. Germline CDR1 and CDR2: MNHEY and SMNVEV (reference sequence). The CDR3 region has the DNA TGTGCCAGCAGTCAAACGTGGACTACCCAAGAGACCCAGTACTTC. The encoded protein is CASSQTWTTQETQYF.

The CDR3 region has the DNA TGTGCCAGTAGTATTACACCCCCGATGCACTACGAGCAGTACTTC. Its translation: CASSITPPMHYEQYF. This rearrangement joins TRBV19 to TRBJ2-7; no clear D. V lost 3 bases and J lost 3, with 15 bases in between. The CDR3 is 15 amino acids. The germline V gene encodes CDR1 LNHDA and CDR2 SQIVND (reference sequence).

The rearrangement links TRBV5-1 to TRBJ2-7, with 7 nucleotides matching TRBD2. Germline-derived CDR1 and CDR2 are SGHRS and YFSETQ. The junction had 5 bases not matched to a gene; V was cut back by 4 bases and J by 4 bases. The CDR3 covers 13 residues. CDR3: CASSPGLDYEQYF. The CDR3 DNA is TGCGCCAGCAGCCCCGGACTAGATTACGAGCAGTACTTC.

The J gene is TRBJ1-1, the V gene TRBV18; D unclear. CDR3 length: 18 amino acids. The ends were cut back, 1 base at V and 1 base at J, with 19 bases in the middle. CDR1 and CDR2 (germline): KGHSH, LQKENI. The CDR3 protein is CASSPRSSGWLENTEAFF. The DNA of the CDR3 is TGTGCCAGCTCACCACGGAGCAGCGGGTGGCTAGAGAACACTGAAGCTTTCTTT.

The chain recombines TRBV10-1 with TRBJ1-1, with D uncertain. This CDR3 has 15 residues. Trimming pared 5 bases from V and 5 bases from J, leaving 18 bases between. Germline CDR1 reads WNHNN; CDR2 reads SYGVQD (reference sequence). Written as DNA, the CDR3 is TGCGCCAGCAGTCGCCGGCCCCAGGATTGGACTGAAGCTTTCTTT. This gives the protein CASSRRPQDWTEAFF.

The chain has TRBV3-1 (or the pseudogene TRBV3-2) and TRBJ1-2, with D tentatively TRBD1 (5 bases). V was cut by 4 bases and J by 2 bases, with 11 bases left in between. Germline loops: CDR1 LGHDT, CDR2 YNNKEL (reference sequence). The CDR3 loop spans 14 amino acids. CDR3 protein: CASSRDGHNYGYTF. The CDR3 DNA reads as TGTGCCAGCAGCCGCGATGGACACAACTATGGCTACACCTTC.

V and J are TRBV3-1 (or the pseudogene TRBV3-2) and TRBJ1-2; D not resolved. The CDR3 is made up of 16 amino acids. The germline V gene encodes CDR1 LGHDT and CDR2 YNNKEL (reference sequence). The germline V and J ends were trimmed by 0 bases and 5 bases, with 16 bases remaining between them. The CDR3 region has the DNA TGTGCCAGCAGCCAAGAAGTATCCGGGAAAGGTTATGGCTACACCTTC. The encoded protein is CASSQEVSGKGYGYTF.

This chain connects TRBV5-1 to TRBJ2-3; 7 bases agree with TRBD2. Per the germline V gene, CDR1 is SGHRS and CDR2 is YFSETQ. V trimming: 0 bases; J trimming: 3 bases; junction bases outside the gene matches: 4. The CDR3 consists of 15 residues. CDR3 bases: TGCGCCAGCAGCTTGGGAGCTAGCGGTACAGATACGCAGTATTTT. This encodes CASSLGASGTDTQYF.

V and J are TRBV28 and TRBJ1-2; D remains ambiguous. Germline V gene sequence: CDR1 MDHEN, CDR2 SYDVKM. V was clipped by 4 bases and J by 3 bases, with 6 bases between them. The CDR3 loop spans 12 amino acids. CDR3 sequence: CASSSNDYGYTF. CDR3 nucleotides: TGTGCCAGCAGTTCTAACGACTATGGCTACACCTTC.

This clone was seen a handful of times. The chain employs TRBV28 and TRBJ1-5; D possibly corresponds to TRBD1 (6 bases). The germline CDR1 and CDR2 sequences are MDHEN and SYDVKM. The CDR3 has 14 amino acids. V lost 4 bases and J 7 bases, leaving 14 bases between the germline ends. CDR3 loop: CASSSRGSRQPQHF. In DNA, the CDR3 is TGTGCCAGCAGTTCCAGGGGATCACGGCAGCCCCAGCATTTT.

About this clone: A read error may be the cause here, since a much bigger clone is one base away. The J gene is TRBJ2-7, the V gene TRBV5-5, with 7 bases that match TRBD2. Per germline, CDR1 SGHKS and CDR2 YYEKEE (reference sequence). V was clipped by 5 bases and J by 3 bases; unmatched bases: 2. The CDR3 runs to 12 residues. The CDR3 DNA sequence: TGTGCCAGCAGGCGGACTAGCTACGAGCAGTACTTC. It specifies CASRRTSYEQYF. Full variable domain (remainder filled in from reference TRBV5-5 and TRBJ2-7): DAGVTQSPTHLIKTRGQQVTLRCSPISGHKSVSWYQQVLGQGPQFIFQYYEKEERGRGNFPDRFSARQFPNYSSELNVNALLLGDSALYLCASRRTSYEQYFGPGTRLTVT.

CDR3 in amino acids: CASSQSLSGGGTQYF. Here the CDR3 DNA reads TGCGCCAGCAGCCAATCCCTCTCCGGGGGAGGGACCCAGTACTTC. This sequence joins TRBV4-1 and TRBJ2-5, with D possibly TRBD2 on 6 matching bases. CDR1 and CDR2 (germline): MGHRA, YSYEKL. Trimming took 2 bases from V and 7 from J, leaving 17 bases between them. The CDR3 is 15 amino acids.

This chain links TRBV29-1 with TRBJ2-2; 9 bases are shared with TRBD2. CDR1 is SQVTM and CDR2 is ANQGSEA in the germline V gene. V lost 6 bases and J lost 4; bases outside the gene matches: 18. This CDR3 has 18 amino acids. CDR3 sequence: CSVGAFGSGRGGTGELFF. The CDR3 DNA reads TGCAGCGTCGGGGCTTTTGGTAGCGGGAGAGGTGGCACCGGGGAGCTGTTTTTT.

The chain combines TRBV19 with TRBJ1-1; D perhaps matches TRBD1 (6 bases). The CDR3 has 19 residues. V gave up 7 bases and J gave up 0 bases, with 27 bases separating them. The germline CDR1 and CDR2 sequences are LNHDA and SQIVND (reference sequence). CDR3 nucleotide sequence: TGTGCCAGTAAAAAAGGGGGATCCACGATACTTTCTATGAACACTGAAGCTTTCTTT. Protein product: CASKKGGSTILSMNTEAFF.

The chain couples TRBV18 to TRBJ1-5; TRBD1 matches at 10 bases. Looked up from germline, CDR1 is KGHSH and CDR2 is LQKENI. V lost 8 bases and J lost 7; bases outside the gene matches: 14. The CDR3 totals 16 residues. In DNA, the CDR3 is TGTGCCAGCGCTCGGGACAGGGGCGCCGGCGGGCAGCCCCAGCATTTT. Translating it yields CASARDRGAGGQPQHF.

The rearrangement links TRBV10-3 to TRBJ2-7; D is unclear. V was shortened by 7 bases and J by 4 bases, with 8 bases between the two germline ends. The CDR3 contains 11 residues. CDR1 is ENHRY, CDR2 SYGVKD, per germline. The CDR3 loop reads CAIKRDYEQYF. The CDR3 DNA follows: TGTGCCATCAAAAGAGATTACGAGCAGTACTTC.

The genes are TRBV19 and TRBJ2-7; TRBD1 agrees at 9 bases. The CDR3 loop spans 14 amino acids. Germline V gene lookup returns CDR1 LNHDA and CDR2 SQIVND (reference sequence). Unmatched junction bases numbered 4, after V lost 5 bases and J lost 2 bases. The DNA for the CDR3 is TGTGCCAGTAGTCCGTGGACAGGGGCCTACGAGCAGTACTTC. Residues: CASSPWTGAYEQYF.

The CDR3 sequence: CASRRTANTGELFF. In nucleotides, the CDR3 is TGTGCCAGCAGAAGGACAGCGAACACCGGGGAGCTGTTTTTT. The chain is built from TRBV11-3 and TRBJ2-2; D possibly corresponds to TRBD1 (6 bases). V was pared by 6 bases and J by 0 bases, with 8 bases between. The germline V gene encodes CDR1 SGHNT and CDR2 YENEEA. The CDR3 totals 14 residues.

This clone was observed a few times. V and J are TRBV4-1 and TRBJ1-4; TRBD1 agrees at 8 bases. J gave up 0 bases and V 3 bases, and 3 bases lay outside the gene matches. Germline-derived CDR1 and CDR2 are MGHRA and YSYEKL. This CDR3 contains 16 residues. The CDR3 coding sequence is TGCGCCAGCAGCCAGTCCAGGGGGCCAACTAATGAAAAACTGTTTTTT. Its translation is CASSQSRGPTNEKLFF.

This clone came up once. V and J are TRBV9 and TRBJ2-3; D is unclear. Trimming removed 0 bases at V and 2 bases at J, with 7 bases between. CDR1 and CDR2 (germline): SGDLS, YYNGEE. The CDR3 has 14 amino acids. CDR3 bases: TGTGCCAGCAGCGTAGGCACTTTCACAGATACGCAGTATTTT. Protein: CASSVGTFTDTQYF.